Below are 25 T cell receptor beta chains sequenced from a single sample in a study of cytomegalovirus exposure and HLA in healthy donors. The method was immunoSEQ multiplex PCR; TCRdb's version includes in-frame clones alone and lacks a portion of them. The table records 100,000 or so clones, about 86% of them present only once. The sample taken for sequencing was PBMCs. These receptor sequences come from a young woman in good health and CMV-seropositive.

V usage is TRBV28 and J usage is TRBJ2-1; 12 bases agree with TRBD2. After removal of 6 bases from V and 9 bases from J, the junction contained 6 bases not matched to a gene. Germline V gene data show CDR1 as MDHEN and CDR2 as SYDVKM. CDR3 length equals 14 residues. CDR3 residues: CASRPSGRGGEQFF. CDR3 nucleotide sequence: TGTGCCAGCAGACCTAGCGGGAGGGGCGGTGAGCAGTTCTTC. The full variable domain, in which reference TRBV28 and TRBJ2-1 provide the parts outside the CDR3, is DVKVTQSSRYLVKRTGEKVFLECVQDMDHENMFWYRQDPGLGLRLIYFSYDVKMKEKGDIPEGYSVSREKKERFSLILESASTNQTSMYLCASRPSGRGGEQFFGPGTRLTVL.

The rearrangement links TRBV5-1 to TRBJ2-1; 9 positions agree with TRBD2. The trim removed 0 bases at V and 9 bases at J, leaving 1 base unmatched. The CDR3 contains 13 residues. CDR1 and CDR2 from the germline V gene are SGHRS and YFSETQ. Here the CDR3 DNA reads TGCGCCAGCAGCTTGGAACTAGCGGGTGAGCAGTTCTTC. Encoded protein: CASSLELAGEQFF.

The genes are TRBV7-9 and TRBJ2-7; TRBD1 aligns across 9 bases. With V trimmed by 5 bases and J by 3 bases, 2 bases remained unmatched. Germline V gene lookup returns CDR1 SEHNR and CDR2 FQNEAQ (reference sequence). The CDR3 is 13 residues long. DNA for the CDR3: TGTGCCAGCAGCCGGGACAGGGACTACGAGCAGTACTTC. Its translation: CASSRDRDYEQYF.

CDR3 in DNA: TGTGCCAGCAGCTTGGAGTGGTGGAGAGGCCAAGAGACCCAGTACTTC. Residues: CASSLEWWRGQETQYF. The V call is TRBV5-6, the J call TRBJ2-5; D is ambiguous. The germline gives CDR1 SGHDT, CDR2 YYEEEE. The CDR3 contains 16 residues. V gave up 0 bases and J gave up 1 base, with 13 bases separating them.

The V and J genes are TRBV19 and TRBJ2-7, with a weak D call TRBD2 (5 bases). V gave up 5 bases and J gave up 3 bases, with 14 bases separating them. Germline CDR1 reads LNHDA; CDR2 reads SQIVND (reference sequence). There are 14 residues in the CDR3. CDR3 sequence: CASSVGFRGYEQYF. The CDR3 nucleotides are TGTGCCAGTAGTGTGGGATTTCGGGGCTACGAGCAGTACTTC.

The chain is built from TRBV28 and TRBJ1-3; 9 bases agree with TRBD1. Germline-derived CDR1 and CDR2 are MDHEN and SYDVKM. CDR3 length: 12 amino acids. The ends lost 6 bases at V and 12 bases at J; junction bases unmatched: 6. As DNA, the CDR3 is TGTGCCAGCAGGGGGACAGGGAAGGGCATATATTTT. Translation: CASRGTGKGIYF.

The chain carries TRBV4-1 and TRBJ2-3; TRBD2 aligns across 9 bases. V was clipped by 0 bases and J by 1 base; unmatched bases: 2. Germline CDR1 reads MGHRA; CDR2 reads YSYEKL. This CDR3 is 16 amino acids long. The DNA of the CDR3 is TGCGCCAGCAGCCAAGATAGCGGGGGCGGCACAGATACGCAGTATTTT. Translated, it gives CASSQDSGGGTDTQYF.

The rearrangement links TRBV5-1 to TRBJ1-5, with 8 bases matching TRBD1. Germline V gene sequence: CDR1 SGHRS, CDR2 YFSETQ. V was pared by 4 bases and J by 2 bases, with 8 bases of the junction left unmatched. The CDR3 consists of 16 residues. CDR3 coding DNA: TGCGCCAGCAGCGTACGCAGGGGGCACGGCAATCAGCCCCAGCATTTT. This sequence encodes CASSVRRGHGNQPQHF.

In DNA, the CDR3 is TGCAGCGTTGTAGTCCTAGCGGGAGGGCCCGATACGCAGTATTTT. Encoded protein: CSVVVLAGGPDTQYF. The chain couples TRBV29-1 to TRBJ2-3; 12 bases line up with TRBD2. The length of the CDR3 is 15 residues. The V segment lost 4 bases and the J segment 6 bases; nucleotides outside the gene matches: 8. Germline V gene sequence: CDR1 SQVTM, CDR2 ANQGSEA.

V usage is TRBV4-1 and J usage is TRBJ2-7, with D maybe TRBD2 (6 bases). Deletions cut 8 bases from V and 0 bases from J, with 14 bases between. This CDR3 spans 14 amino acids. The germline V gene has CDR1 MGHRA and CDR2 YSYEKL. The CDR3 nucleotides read TGCGCCAGCGCCCGGCCGGGGGTCTCCTACGAGCAGTACTTC. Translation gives CASARPGVSYEQYF.

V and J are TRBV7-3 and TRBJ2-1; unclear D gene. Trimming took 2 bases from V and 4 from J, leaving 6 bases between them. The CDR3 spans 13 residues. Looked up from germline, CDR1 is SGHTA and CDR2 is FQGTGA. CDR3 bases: TGTGCCAGCAGCTTAGGCATTTACAATGAGCAGTTCTTC. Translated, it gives CASSLGIYNEQFF.

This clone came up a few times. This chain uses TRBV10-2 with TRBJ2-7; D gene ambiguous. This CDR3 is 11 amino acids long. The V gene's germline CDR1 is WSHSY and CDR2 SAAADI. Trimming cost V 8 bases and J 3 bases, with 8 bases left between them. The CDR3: CASSYSYEQYF. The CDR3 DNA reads TGCGCCAGCTCATACAGCTACGAGCAGTACTTC.

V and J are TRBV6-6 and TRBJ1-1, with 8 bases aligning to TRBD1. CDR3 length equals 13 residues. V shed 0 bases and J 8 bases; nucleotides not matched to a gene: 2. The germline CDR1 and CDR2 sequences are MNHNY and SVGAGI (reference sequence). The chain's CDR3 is CASSYSYRGEAFF. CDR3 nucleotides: TGTGCCAGCAGTTACTCCTACAGGGGGGAAGCTTTCTTT.

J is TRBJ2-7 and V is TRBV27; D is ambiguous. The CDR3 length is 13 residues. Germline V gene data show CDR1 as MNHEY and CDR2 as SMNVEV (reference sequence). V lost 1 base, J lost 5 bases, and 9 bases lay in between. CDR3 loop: CASSLLGFDEQYF. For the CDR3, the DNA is TGTGCCAGCAGTTTATTGGGCTTCGACGAGCAGTACTTC.

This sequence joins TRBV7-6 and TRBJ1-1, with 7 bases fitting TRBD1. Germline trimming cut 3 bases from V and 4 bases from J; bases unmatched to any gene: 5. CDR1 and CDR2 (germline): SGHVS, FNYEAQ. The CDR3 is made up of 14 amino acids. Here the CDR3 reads CASSLTGIGTEAFF. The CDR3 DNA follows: TGTGCCAGCAGCTTGACAGGGATCGGCACTGAAGCTTTCTTT.

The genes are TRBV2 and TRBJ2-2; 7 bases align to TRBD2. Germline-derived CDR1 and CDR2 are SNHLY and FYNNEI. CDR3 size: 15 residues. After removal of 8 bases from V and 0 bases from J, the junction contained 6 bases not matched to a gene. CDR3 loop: CASSRTRANTGELFF. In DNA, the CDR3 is TGTGCCAGCTCCAGGACTAGAGCGAACACCGGGGAGCTGTTTTTT.

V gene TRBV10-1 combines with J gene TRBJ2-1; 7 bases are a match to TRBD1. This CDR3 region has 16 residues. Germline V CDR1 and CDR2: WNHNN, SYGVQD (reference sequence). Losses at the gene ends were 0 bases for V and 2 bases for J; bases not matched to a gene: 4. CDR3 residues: CASSESRQGAYNEQFF. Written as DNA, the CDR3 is TGCGCCAGCAGTGAGTCTCGACAGGGCGCCTACAATGAGCAGTTCTTC.

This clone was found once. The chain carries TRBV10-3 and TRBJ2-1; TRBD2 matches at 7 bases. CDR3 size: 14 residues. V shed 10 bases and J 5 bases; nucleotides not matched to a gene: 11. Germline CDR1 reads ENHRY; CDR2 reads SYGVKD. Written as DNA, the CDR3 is TGTGCCACCCAGGAACCTAGCGGCGACAATGAGCAGTTCTTC. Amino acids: CATQEPSGDNEQFF.

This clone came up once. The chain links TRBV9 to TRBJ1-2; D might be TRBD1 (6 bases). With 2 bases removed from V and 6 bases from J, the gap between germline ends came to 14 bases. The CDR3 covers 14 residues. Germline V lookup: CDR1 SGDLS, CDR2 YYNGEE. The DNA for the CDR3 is TGTGCCAGCAGCGTTTCACAGGGAATACATGGCTACACCTTC. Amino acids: CASSVSQGIHGYTF.

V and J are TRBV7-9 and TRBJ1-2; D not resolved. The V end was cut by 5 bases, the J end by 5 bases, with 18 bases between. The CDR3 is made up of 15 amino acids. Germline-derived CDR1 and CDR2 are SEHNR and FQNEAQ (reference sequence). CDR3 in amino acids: CASSPTLSNLYGYTF. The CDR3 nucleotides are TGTGCCAGCAGCCCCACTCTGTCGAATCTTTATGGCTACACCTTC.

CDR3 DNA: TGTGCCAGCAGTTACTCGATGTGGACAGCCTACGAGCAGTACTTC. This gives the protein CASSYSMWTAYEQYF. The chain employs TRBV6-6 and TRBJ2-7; D may be TRBD1 (6 bases). V lost 0 bases and J lost 2, with 11 bases in between. Germline V CDR1 and CDR2: MNHNY, SVGAGI (reference sequence). The CDR3 has 15 amino acids.

CDR3 DNA sequence: TGCGCCAGCAGCTTGGTTGCCAGTGTGGATGAGCAGTTCTTC. Protein product: CASSLVASVDEQFF. V is TRBV5-1 and J is TRBJ2-1; no clear D. This CDR3 has 14 amino acids. Deletions cut 0 bases from V and 8 bases from J, with 12 bases between. Germline CDR1 SGHRS, CDR2 YFSETQ.

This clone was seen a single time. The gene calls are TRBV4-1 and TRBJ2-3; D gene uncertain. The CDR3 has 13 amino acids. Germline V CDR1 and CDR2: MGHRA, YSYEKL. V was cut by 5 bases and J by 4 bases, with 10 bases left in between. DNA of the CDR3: TGCGCCAGCAGCGCCACGAAGCCAGATACGCAGTATTTT. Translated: CASSATKPDTQYF.

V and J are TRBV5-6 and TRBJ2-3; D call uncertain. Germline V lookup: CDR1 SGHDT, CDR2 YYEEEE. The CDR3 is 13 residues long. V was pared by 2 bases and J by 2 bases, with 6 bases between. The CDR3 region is CASSFPDTDTQYF. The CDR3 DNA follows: TGTGCCAGCAGCTTTCCAGACACAGATACGCAGTATTTT. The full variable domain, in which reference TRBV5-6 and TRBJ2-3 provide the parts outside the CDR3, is DAGVTQSPTHLIKTRGQQVTLRCSPKSGHDTVSWYQQALGQGPQFIFQYYEEEERQRGNFPDRFSGHQFPNYSSELNVNALLLGDSALYLCASSFPDTDTQYFGPGTRLTVL.

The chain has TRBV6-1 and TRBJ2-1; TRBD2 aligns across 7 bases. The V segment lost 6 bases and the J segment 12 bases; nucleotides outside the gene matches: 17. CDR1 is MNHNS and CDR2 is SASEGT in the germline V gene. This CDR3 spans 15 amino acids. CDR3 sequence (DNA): TGTGCCAGCAGACCCGGGGCTAGCGGCATCCTTCGGCAGTTCTTC. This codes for CASRPGASGILRQFF.